The clone carrying this T cell receptor beta chain was seen a few times. Its antigen is unknown. The source of the sample is a study of T-cell memory formation after mild COVID-19. Study at large: In these data, TCR clusters were largely donor specific. Findings and limits, study-wide: A second wave expanding day 15 to 37 was CD4+-biased; contracting clones were balanced. Among clones peaking at day 37 in the second wave, SARS-CoV-2 specificity remained unconfirmed.

A 5'RACE reaction primed in the constant segment made cDNA libraries of TCR alpha and TCR beta, and these carried sample barcodes and UMIs. In TCRdb, the 5' RACE reads were re-called with MiXCR into one record per CDR3 protein. The data contain over 300,000 distinct CDR3 sequences, around a fifth of them singletons. Germline V CDR1 and CDR2: MDHEN, SYDVKM. The CDR3 covers 14 residues. V was pared by 6 bases and J by 5 bases, with 14 bases between. This rearrangement joins TRBV28 to TRBJ1-5; D may be TRBD1 (6 bases). This receptor was taken from a man younger than 30 who had mild COVID-19 (a few samples of this study predate the infection). Cell type and time point are not known. Material for sequencing was PBMCs or a T cell subset sorted from them (not recorded which). CDR3 loop: CASRGRGGYQPQHF. CDR3 bases: TGTGCCAGCAGAGGCAGGGGAGGATATCAGCCCCAGCATTTT.